This TCR beta chain appears in the sequencing data of a study of blood T cell repertoires in COVID-19. Study in general: Samples of COVID-19 (acute and convalescent) were obtained from the United States, Italy and Spain. Sources were T cells, B-cell-depleted T cells, or PBMCs; the material itself was cDNA or gDNA.

Per the original methods: By means of reference gene primer amplification, nucleated cell counts were estimated. Method: immunoSEQ multiplex PCR; TCRdb's copy keeps in-frame clones and lacks some. D and trimming come from the DNA, and the V and J calls and clone size come from that table. The sample has about 160,000 clones, over 85% seen once. This CDR3 has 13 amino acids. In germline, CDR1 is MDHEN, CDR2 SYDVKM. Trimming took 2 bases from V and 11 from J, leaving 15 bases between them. This sequence joins TRBV28 and TRBJ1-1, with D perhaps matching TRBD1 (6 bases). This sequence originates from a man in his sixties with active or convalescent COVID-19. Sequencing was carried out using peripheral blood. CDR3 protein: CASSLPPGARAFF. In nucleotides, the CDR3 is TGTGCCAGCAGTTTACCCCCAGGGGCAAGGGCTTTCTTT. The whole variable domain, filled in from reference TRBV28 and TRBJ1-1, reads DVKVTQSSRYLVKRTGEKVFLECVQDMDHENMFWYRQDPGLGLRLIYFSYDVKMKEKGDIPEGYSVSREKKERFSLILESASTNQTSMYLCASSLPPGARAFFGQGTRLTVV.